The clone carrying this T cell receptor beta chain was detected a few times. The antigen remains undetermined. Use of 60 Vbeta and 13 Jbeta primers characterized the PCR. Assay: immunoSEQ multiplex PCR; the TCRdb copy retains only in-frame clones and omits some. The sample lists 100,000 to 150,000 clones; around 72% were seen once. CDR3 length: 11 amino acids. Trimming stripped 6 bases from V and 5 bases from J, with 7 bases between. The germline gives CDR1 SNHLY, CDR2 FYNNEI. The data derive from a study of cytomegalovirus exposure and HLA in healthy donors. Whole-study findings and limits: Near-uniform donor sequencing depth was presumed by presence/absence analyses. Productive rates of about 87% or about 30% were seen for most TCR beta V segments in an earlier analysis.

This rearrangement joins TRBV2 to TRBJ2-5; D uncertain. This clonotype was sampled from a man aged 25 to 40 in good health and CMV-seronegative. Sample: PBMCs. The DNA of the CDR3 is TGTGCCAGCAGCCCCAGGGAGACCCAGTACTTC. It translates to CASSPRETQYF. The entire variable domain, with the rest obtained from reference TRBV2 and TRBJ2-5, is as follows: EPEVTQTPSHQVTQMGQEVILRCVPISNHLYFYWYRQILGQKVEFLVSFYNNEISEKSEIFDDQFSVERPDGSNFTLKIRSTKLEDSAMYFCASSPRETQYFGPGTRLLVL.